This passage covers 25 T cell receptor beta chains from one sample sequenced in a study of OX40 agonist ivuxolimab in advanced cancers. Sequencing was performed with immunoSEQ multiplex PCR; in TCRdb, only in-frame clones are kept and a portion is missing. The table lists tens of thousands of clones, 85% to 95% of them singletons. The starting material was CD4+ or CD8+ T cells sorted from blood, obtained in a trial of the OX40 agonist ivuxolimab. The receptor set was obtained from an adult with an advanced solid tumor such as melanoma, head and neck, liver or kidney cancer.

This clone has just one count. The J gene is TRBJ2-1, the V gene TRBV11-2; possible D gene TRBD1, 5 bases. The CDR3 length is 14 residues. The germline V gene has CDR1 SGHAT and CDR2 FQNNGV. The V gene lost 4 bases and the J gene lost 6 bases, with 13 bases spanning the gap. CDR3 nucleotide sequence: TGTGCCAGCAGCTCCCTACAGGAACGCAATGAGCAGTTCTTC. Amino acids: CASSSLQERNEQFF.

V gene TRBV7-9 combines with J gene TRBJ2-7; D is perhaps TRBD1 or TRBD2 (5 bases each). The germline V and J ends were trimmed by 5 bases and 2 bases, with 13 bases remaining between them. The CDR3 is made up of 14 amino acids. CDR1 and CDR2 (germline): SEHNR, FQNEAQ (reference sequence). The CDR3 DNA follows: TGTGCCAGCAGCCCAGGGACCGGGGCCTACGAGCAGTACTTC. Translating gives CASSPGTGAYEQYF.

CDR3 sequence: CASSLGLSYEQYF. CDR3 sequence (DNA): TGTGCCAGCAGTTTAGGGCTTTCCTACGAGCAGTACTTC. The V and J genes are TRBV27 and TRBJ2-7; the D is unclear. The V and J ends lost 2 bases and 1 base respectively, with 6 bases between them. The germline gives CDR1 MNHEY, CDR2 SMNVEV (reference sequence). The CDR3 covers 13 residues.

Within the sample, this clone is medium-sized. The chain is built from TRBV6-5 and TRBJ2-7; D is unclear. The CDR3 totals 14 residues. Per the germline V gene, CDR1 is MNHEY and CDR2 is SVGAGI. Between the trimmed V and J ends, which lost 0 bases and 2 bases, there was a span of 8 bases. CDR3 region: CASSYSRRTYEQYF. The CDR3 nucleotides read TGTGCCAGCAGTTACTCTCGGCGCACCTACGAGCAGTACTTC.

This clone occurred once. Here the CDR3 DNA reads TGTGCCAGCAGCTCCCGGGACAATGAGCAGTTCTTC. Translating it yields CASSSRDNEQFF. The chain employs TRBV7-9 and TRBJ2-1; no clear D gene. This CDR3 comprises 12 residues. Trimming removed 4 bases from V and 5 bases from J, with 6 bases in between. Germline-derived CDR1 and CDR2 are SEHNR and FQNEAQ (reference sequence).

The chain links TRBV19 to TRBJ1-2; D unresolved. Trimming left V 11 bases short and J 5 bases short, with 24 bases between. The CDR3 totals 15 residues. Per germline, CDR1 LNHDA and CDR2 SQIVND (reference sequence). Here the CDR3 DNA reads TGTGCCTCACGGCCCACAGATCACCCTGGGTATGGCTACACCTTC. Translation: CASRPTDHPGYGYTF.

This chain links TRBV10-3 with TRBJ2-3; D unresolved. The CDR3 is 15 amino acids. V was pared by 10 bases and J by 3 bases, with 20 bases between. CDR1 is ENHRY and CDR2 is SYGVKD in the germline V gene. The CDR3 DNA reads as TGTGCCACCCGCGGTACTTCAGGTTTGACAGATACGCAGTATTTT. Translating gives CATRGTSGLTDTQYF.

The chain employs TRBV11-2 and TRBJ2-7; a weak D match, TRBD2 (7 bases). CDR1 is SGHAT, CDR2 FQNNGV, per germline. Between the trimmed V and J ends, which lost 5 bases and 1 base, there was a span of 15 bases. CDR3 length equals 15 residues. For the CDR3, the DNA is TGTGCCAGCAGCCCCGACGGGGGGCTTTCCTACGAGCAGTACTTC. The encoded protein is CASSPDGGLSYEQYF.

The CDR3: CASSLARAGGYNEQFF. The CDR3 DNA reads as TGTGCCAGCAGCTTAGCGCGAGCGGGGGGTTACAATGAGCAGTTCTTC. The V and J genes are TRBV7-6 and TRBJ2-1, with 9 bases fitting TRBD2. This CDR3 spans 16 amino acids. The V and J ends lost 0 bases and 4 bases, in that order; junction bases with no gene match: 4. The germline CDR1 and CDR2 sequences are SGHVS and FNYEAQ.

The chain combines TRBV5-4 with TRBJ2-7; tentative D call: TRBD1 (5 bases). CDR3 length: 15 amino acids. Germline CDR1 reads SGHNT; CDR2 reads YYREEE (reference sequence). V was trimmed by 4 bases and J by 1 base, leaving 15 bases between them. The CDR3 loop reads CASSQGADYSYEQYF. The CDR3 DNA reads as TGTGCCAGCAGCCAAGGGGCTGATTATTCCTACGAGCAGTACTTC. Complete variable domain (other parts from reference TRBV5-4 and TRBJ2-7): ETGVTQSPTHLIKTRGQQVTLRCSSQSGHNTVSWYQQALGQGPQFIFQYYREEENGRGNFPPRFSGLQFPNYSSELNVNALELDDSALYLCASSQGADYSYEQYFGPGTRLTVT.

V is TRBV29-1 and J is TRBJ2-1, with D maybe TRBD2 (5 bases). CDR1 is SQVTM and CDR2 is ANQGSEA in the germline V gene. V shed 1 base and J shed 3 bases, with 13 bases lying between them. This CDR3 region has 15 residues. CDR3 DNA sequence: TGCAGCGTTGAAGGGTCCGGGGATTACTACAATGAGCAGTTCTTC. Translation: CSVEGSGDYYNEQFF.

The chain uses TRBV14 and TRBJ2-1; 10 bases match TRBD1. The CDR3 loop spans 15 amino acids. V dropped 1 base and J dropped 7; count of bases not matched to a gene: 4. CDR1 and CDR2 from the germline V gene are SGHDN and FVKESK. The DNA for the CDR3 is TGTGCCAGCAGCCAAGGGCGGGACAGGGGTAATGAGCAGTTCTTC. Translating gives CASSQGRDRGNEQFF.

This chain joins TRBV23-1 and TRBJ1-5; 8 bases fit TRBD1. TRBV23-1 is an ORF; its function is uncertain. After removal of 2 bases from V and 3 bases from J, the junction contained 15 bases not matched to a gene. This CDR3 is built from 19 residues. The CDR3 is CASSQPRQGQDSDNQPQHF. The CDR3 region has the DNA TGCGCCAGCAGTCAACCAAGACAGGGGCAGGATAGCGACAATCAGCCCCAGCATTTT.

V is TRBV4-1 and J is TRBJ2-7; D might be TRBD1 or TRBD2, each matching 5 bases. In germline, CDR1 is MGHRA, CDR2 YSYEKL. V shed 3 bases and J shed 3 bases, with 15 bases lying between them. The CDR3 runs 15 residues. The CDR3 is CASSQQGDGYYEQYF. The CDR3 nucleotides are TGCGCCAGCAGCCAGCAGGGAGACGGATACTACGAGCAGTACTTC.

The chain employs TRBV7-6 and TRBJ1-1, with D maybe TRBD1 (5 bases). This CDR3 has 13 amino acids. The V end lost 6 bases, the J end lost 3 bases, and 11 bases lay between the germline ends. Germline values: CDR1 SGHVS, CDR2 FNYEAQ. CDR3 residues: CASRQEGHTEAFF. CDR3 sequence (DNA): TGTGCCAGCAGACAGGAGGGACACACTGAAGCTTTCTTT.

This chain connects TRBV29-1 to TRBJ2-7, with 10 bases identical to TRBD1. V shed 7 bases and J 3 bases; nucleotides not matched to a gene: 3. Germline V gene data show CDR1 as SQVTM and CDR2 as ANQGSEA. This CDR3 has 12 amino acids. This CDR3 reads CSGGTGVYEQYF. CDR3 sequence (DNA): TGCAGCGGCGGGACAGGGGTCTACGAGCAGTACTTC.

The genes are TRBV5-1 and TRBJ1-5; D not certain. V was clipped by 0 bases and J by 5 bases, with 6 bases between them. This CDR3 is built from 13 residues. CDR1 SGHRS and CDR2 YFSETQ come from the germline V gene. For the CDR3, the DNA is TGCGCCAGCAGCTTGGCCTTGGATCAGCCCCAGCATTTT. As protein: CASSLALDQPQHF. The whole variable domain, remainder taken from reference TRBV5-1 and TRBJ1-5, is KAGVTQTPRYLIKTRGQQVTLSCSPISGHRSVSWYQQTPGQGLQFLFEYFSETQRNKGNFPGRFSGRQFSNSRSEMNVSTLELGDSALYLCASSLALDQPQHFGDGTRLSIL.

The V and J genes are TRBV11-2 and TRBJ1-2, with TRBD1 matching 9 bases. Germline loops: CDR1 SGHAT, CDR2 FQNNGV. This CDR3 spans 15 amino acids. V lost 1 base and J lost 8; bases outside the gene matches: 8. The CDR3 reads CASSLADGTGYGYTF. The CDR3 DNA is TGTGCCAGCAGCTTAGCCGACGGGACAGGGTACGGCTACACCTTC. Full variable domain (outside the CDR3, taken from reference TRBV11-2 and TRBJ1-2): EAGVAQSPRYKIIEKRQSVAFWCNPISGHATLYWYQQILGQGPKLLIQFQNNGVVDDSQLPKDRFSAERLKGVDSTLKIQPAKLEDSAVYLCASSLADGTGYGYTFGSGTRLTVV.

The rearrangement joins TRBV6-1 to TRBJ2-1; D not resolved. Germline assignment: CDR1 MNHNS and CDR2 SASEGT. This CDR3 is 15 amino acids long. Trimming pared 2 bases from V and 7 bases from J, leaving 15 bases between. DNA of the CDR3: TGTGCCAGCAGTGAATGGGTTCCAGGTCGGAATGAGCAGTTCTTC. Encoded protein: CASSEWVPGRNEQFF.

Worth noting for this clone: A read error may account for a junction end that differs from germline. V gene TRBV10-3 combines with J gene TRBJ1-4; 8 positions match TRBD1. The CDR3 is 9 amino acids. From germline, CDR1 is ENHRY and CDR2 SYGVKD. CDR3: CATKDREIF. The CDR3, as DNA: TGTGCCACGAAGGACAGGGAGATTTTT.

V and J are TRBV11-2 and TRBJ2-3; D call uncertain. Germline V gives CDR1 SGHAT, CDR2 FQNNGV. Trimming left V 3 bases short and J 4 bases short, with 11 bases between. This CDR3 is 14 amino acids long. The CDR3 DNA reads TGTGCCAGCAGCTTGATACGGGCTTCAGATACGCAGTATTTT. Its translation: CASSLIRASDTQYF.

The J gene is TRBJ2-1, the V gene TRBV7-9; 8 bases map to TRBD1. CDR1 and CDR2 (germline): SEHNR, FQNEAQ (reference sequence). Losses at the gene ends were 5 bases for V and 4 bases for J; bases not matched to a gene: 10. CDR3 size: 16 residues. The DNA for the CDR3 is TGTGCCAGCAGCACCCTCCAGGGGGCGGCTTACAATGAGCAGTTCTTC. Translated: CASSTLQGAAYNEQFF.

This clone is medium-sized in the sample. The chain couples TRBV12-5 to TRBJ2-1, with 14 bases matching TRBD2. CDR3 length equals 18 residues. Germline CDR1 and CDR2: LGHNT and FRNRAP. J lost 0 bases, V lost 7 bases, and 8 bases had no gene match. CDR3 residues: CASETSGGGPFSYNEQFF. The CDR3 DNA follows: TGTGCTAGTGAGACTAGCGGGGGGGGCCCTTTCTCCTACAATGAGCAGTTCTTC.

The V and J genes are TRBV5-1 and TRBJ2-7; D is unclear. Germline V lookup: CDR1 SGHRS, CDR2 YFSETQ. Trimming removed 1 base at V and 3 bases at J, with 11 bases between. The CDR3 is 14 residues long. CDR3 in DNA: TGCGCCAGCAGCTTGAGGGCGGAACACTACGAGCAGTACTTC. Its protein product is CASSLRAEHYEQYF.

The J gene is TRBJ2-3, the V gene TRBV7-9; D may match TRBD1 or TRBD2 (6 bases each). With 5 bases removed from V and 0 bases from J, the gap between germline ends came to 9 bases. The germline V gene has CDR1 SEHNR and CDR2 FQNEAQ (reference sequence). This CDR3 is built from 14 residues. The CDR3 protein is CASSGGPSTDTQYF. The CDR3 DNA reads as TGTGCCAGCAGCGGGGGGCCTAGCACAGATACGCAGTATTTT.